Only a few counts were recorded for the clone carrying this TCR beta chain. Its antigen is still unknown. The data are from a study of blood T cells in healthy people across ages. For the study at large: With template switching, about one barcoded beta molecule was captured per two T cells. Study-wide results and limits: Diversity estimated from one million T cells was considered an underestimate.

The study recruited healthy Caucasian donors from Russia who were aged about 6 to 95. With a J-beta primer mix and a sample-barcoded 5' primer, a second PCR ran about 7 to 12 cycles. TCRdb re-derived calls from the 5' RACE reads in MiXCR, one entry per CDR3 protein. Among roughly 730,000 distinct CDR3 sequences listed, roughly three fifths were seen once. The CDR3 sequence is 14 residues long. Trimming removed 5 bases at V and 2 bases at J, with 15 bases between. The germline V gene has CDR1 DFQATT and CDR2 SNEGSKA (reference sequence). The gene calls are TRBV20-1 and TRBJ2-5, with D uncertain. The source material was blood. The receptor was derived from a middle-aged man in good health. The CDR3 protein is CSAEPVDGQETQYF. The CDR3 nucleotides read TGCAGTGCTGAACCAGTTGACGGACAAGAGACCCAGTACTTC.